This T cell receptor (beta chain) stems from a study of Ad26.COV2.S vaccination and SARS-CoV-2 variants. Profiling relied on immunoSEQ multiplex PCR, and the TCRdb table lists in-frame clones only, not all of them. Of approximately 480,000 clones in the sample, roughly 87% were seen once. Study findings and constraints: Measures of TCR breadth and depth may have fallen short of total T cell responses. Post-vaccination spike-specific CD8+ and CD4+ T cell responses reportedly had substantial breadth.

This clone appeared once. The antigen is unknown. Treatment reported: some 19 received Ad26.COV2.S at low or high dose, single or two shots; several received placebo; per-sample allocation not given. Samples were taken on day 63 after the first vaccine or placebo injection. The V gene lost 1 base and the J gene lost 3 bases, with 9 bases spanning the gap. The germline CDR1 and CDR2 sequences are SGHTA and FQGNSA. The CDR3 is 15 amino acids. The sequence was obtained from a person between 18 and 60 years old who received the Ad26.COV2.S COVID-19 vaccine or a placebo. The chain has TRBV7-2 and TRBJ1-4; D is unclear. The input for sequencing was peripheral blood, taken in a trial of Ad26.COV2.S vaccine versus placebo. CDR3 bases: TGTGCCAGCAGCTTAGAGTGGCGGCCTAATGAAAAACTGTTTTTT. Amino acid sequence: CASSLEWRPNEKLFF.